A selection of T cell receptor beta chains follows, all from one sample in a study of cytomegalovirus exposure and HLA in healthy donors. The table came from immunoSEQ multiplex PCR; TCRdb's copy has only in-frame clones and leaves some out. Of 100,000 to 150,000 clones detected, 66% appear once; the ten largest clones hold more than 1.5%. Sequenced input: PBMCs. The source is a man aged 18 to 35 in good health and CMV-seronegative. Each CDR3 is given with its conserved first and last residue. The D gene is left open where the match is weak. Some rows have no size entry. The others give once, few or many, or a class for an expanded clone.

CDR3 DNA,CDR3 protein,J gene,V gene,clone size,D gene
TGTGCCAGCAGCCTCTCCGGACTAGCGGGCGGCGAGCAGTACTTC,CASSLSGLAGGEQYF,TRBJ2-7,TRBV9,once,TRBD2
TGCGCCAGCAGTGAGACTCGGGAGACCCAGTACTTC,CASSETRETQYF,TRBJ2-5,TRBV10-2,-,-
TGTGCCAGCAGTCCCGGTTATGAGCAGTTCTTC,CASSPGYEQFF,TRBJ2-1,TRBV27,-,-
TGTGCCAGCAGCTTAGAGGGCGGGACCGGGGAGCAGTACTTC,CASSLEGGTGEQYF,TRBJ2-5,TRBV7-9,-,-
TGTGCCAGCAGTGGTAACAGGGACCAAGAGACCCAGTACTTC,CASSGNRDQETQYF,TRBJ2-5,TRBV2,-,-
TGTGCCAGCAGCGTTGCAGGGAACTATGGCTACCCCTTC,CASSVAGNYGYPF,TRBJ1-2,TRBV9,-,-
TGTGCCAGCAGGCTGACAGGAGGCGTATACACTGAAGCTTTCTTT,CASRLTGGVYTEAFF,TRBJ1-1,TRBV6-5,-,-
TGTGCCAGCAGCTTATGGGCGGGGAGCTCCTACAATGAGCAGTTCTTC,CASSLWAGSSYNEQFF,TRBJ2-1,TRBV7-2,-,-
TGCAGCGTTGGCCGGGACTCCTACAATGAGCAGTTCTTC,CSVGRDSYNEQFF,TRBJ2-1,TRBV29-1,-,-
TGTGCCAGCAGCCACCAGGGTCCCAACTATGGCTACACCTTC,CASSHQGPNYGYTF,TRBJ1-2,TRBV6-5,-,-
TGTGCCAGCAGTCTCTGGGCGCACGGCACTGAAGCTTTCTTT,CASSLWAHGTEAFF,TRBJ1-1,TRBV28,-,-
TGCGCCAGCAGCTTGGGTCCCCCCGGGAAGGGAGCCTCCTACGAGCAGTACTTC,CASSLGPPGKGASYEQYF,TRBJ2-7,TRBV5-1,-,-
TGCAGCGTTACCGGGGCCTACGAGCAGTACTTC,CSVTGAYEQYF,TRBJ2-7,TRBV29-1,-,-
TGTTCCGGCAGGGAGCAAAACTATGGCTACACCTTC,CSGREQNYGYTF,TRBJ1-2,TRBV7-9,-,-
TGTGCCAGCAGCGAGACTAGCGGGGGTTACAATGAGCAGTTCTTC,CASSETSGGYNEQFF,TRBJ2-1,TRBV2,-,TRBD2
TGTGCCAGCAGCGGGACAGGGAGGGAGACCCAGTACTTC,CASSGTGRETQYF,TRBJ2-5,TRBV5-4,-,TRBD1
TGCGCCAGCAGCTTGGTGGCAGGGGAGGGCTACACCTTC,CASSLVAGEGYTF,TRBJ1-2,TRBV5-1,-,-
TGTGCCAGCAGCTTACTCGCAGGGGTATCCTACGAGCAGTACTTC,CASSLLAGVSYEQYF,TRBJ2-7,TRBV7-6,few,-
TGTGCCAGCAGCTATAGCGATAGCTCCTACAATGAGCAGTTCTTC,CASSYSDSSYNEQFF,TRBJ2-1,TRBV27,-,-
TGTGCCAGCAGCCCTCCGGGACTACAAGAGAGGGCCCAGTACTTC,CASSPPGLQERAQYF,TRBJ2-5,TRBV27,few,TRBD2
TGTGCCAGCAGCCGAGAAGGACTAGCGGGGGGGCTTGAGCAGTTCTTC,CASSREGLAGGLEQFF,TRBJ2-1,TRBV4-2,few,TRBD2
TGTGCCAGCAGACAGGGTGAAGAGACCCAGTACTTC,CASRQGEETQYF,TRBJ2-5,TRBV6-6,-,-
TGTGCCAGCAGCTTAAGGGGACAGGGGGCTTACGAGCAGTACTTC,CASSLRGQGAYEQYF,TRBJ2-7,TRBV7-3,-,TRBD1
TGTGCCAGCAGCTTGTTTGCGACAGGAGGGGGGGAGAATCCCGAGGAGCTGTTTTTT,CASSLFATGGGENPEELFF,TRBJ2-2,TRBV5-6,few,-
TGTGCCTGGAGCTCGATGCGGGGCTACACCTTC,CAWSSMRGYTF,TRBJ1-2,TRBV30,-,-
TGTGCCATTCGGACAGGGGGAACCGGGGAGCTGTTTTTT,CAIRTGGTGELFF,TRBJ2-2,TRBV10-3,few,TRBD1
TGCGCCAGCAGCCAAGATCCGGCTAGCCGGAACATTCAGTACTTC,CASSQDPASRNIQYF,TRBJ2-4,TRBV4-1,once,-
TGTGCCAGCAGAAGGGGGCCTACTGAAGCTTTCTTT,CASRRGPTEAFF,TRBJ1-1,TRBV6-5,-,TRBD1
TGTGCCAGCAGCTTAGGAGCGATACCCAATGAGCAGTTCTTC,CASSLGAIPNEQFF,TRBJ2-1,TRBV7-2,-,-
TGCGCCAGCAGCCGAGAGACAGGGATGTACGAGCAGTACTTC,CASSRETGMYEQYF,TRBJ2-7,TRBV5-1,-,TRBD1
TGTGCCAGCAGCTCCATAAAACACGTCAATCAGCCCCAGCATTTT,CASSSIKHVNQPQHF,TRBJ1-5,TRBV5-6,-,-
TGTGCCAGCAGTGCGGCGGACGGGGGGTACGAGCAGTACTTC,CASSAADGGYEQYF,TRBJ2-7,TRBV6-1,-,TRBD2
TGTGCCAGCAGTGAAGGAGGGGGACAGATCCCCAGGGAGCTGTTTTTT,CASSEGGGQIPRELFF,TRBJ2-2,TRBV2,-,TRBD1
TGTGCCAGCAGCTTCCAGCGCGGGGACAATGAGCAGTTCTTC,CASSFQRGDNEQFF,TRBJ2-1,TRBV7-9,few,-
TGTGCCAGCAGCGTTGGAGCCGGGACTAGGGGCCAGAATGAGCAGTTCTTC,CASSVGAGTRGQNEQFF,TRBJ2-1,TRBV9,few,TRBD2
TGTGCCAGCAGCCGAGAGAACACCGGGGAGCTGTTTTTT,CASSRENTGELFF,TRBJ2-2,TRBV7-6,-,-
TGTGCCTGGAGTTTGGCGGGAGGGTCGGAGACCCAGTACTTC,CAWSLAGGSETQYF,TRBJ2-5,TRBV30,-,TRBD2